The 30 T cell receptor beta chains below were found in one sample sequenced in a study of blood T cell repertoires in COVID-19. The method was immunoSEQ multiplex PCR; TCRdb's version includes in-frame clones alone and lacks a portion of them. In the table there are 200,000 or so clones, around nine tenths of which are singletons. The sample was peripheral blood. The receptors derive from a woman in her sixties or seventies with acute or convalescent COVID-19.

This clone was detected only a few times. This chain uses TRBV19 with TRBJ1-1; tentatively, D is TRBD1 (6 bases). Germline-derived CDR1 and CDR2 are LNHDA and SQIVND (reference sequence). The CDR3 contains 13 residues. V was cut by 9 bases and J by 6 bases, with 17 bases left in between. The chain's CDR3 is CASERSRGAEAFF. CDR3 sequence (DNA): TGTGCCAGCGAAAGGAGCAGGGGCGCTGAAGCTTTCTTT.

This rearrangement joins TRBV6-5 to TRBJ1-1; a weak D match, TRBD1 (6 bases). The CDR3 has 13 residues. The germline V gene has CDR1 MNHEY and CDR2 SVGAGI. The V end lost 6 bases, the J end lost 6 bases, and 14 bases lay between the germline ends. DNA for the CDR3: TGTGCCAGCAGACAAAAAACAGGGTCTGAAGCTTTCTTT. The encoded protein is CASRQKTGSEAFF.

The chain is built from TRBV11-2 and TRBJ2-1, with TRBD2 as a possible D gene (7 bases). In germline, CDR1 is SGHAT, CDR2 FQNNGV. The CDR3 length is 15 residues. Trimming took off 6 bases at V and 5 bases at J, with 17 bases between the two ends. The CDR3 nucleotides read TGTGCCAGCAGTATTGGGCGGGGGCTGAACAATGAGCAGTTCTTC. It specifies CASSIGRGLNNEQFF.

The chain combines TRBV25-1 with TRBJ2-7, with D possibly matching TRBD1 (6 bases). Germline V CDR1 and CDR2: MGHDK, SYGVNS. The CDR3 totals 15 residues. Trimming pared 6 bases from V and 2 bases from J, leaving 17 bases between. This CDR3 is CASSPRGVFAYEQYF. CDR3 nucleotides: TGTGCCAGCAGCCCCAGGGGAGTTTTCGCCTACGAGCAGTACTTC.

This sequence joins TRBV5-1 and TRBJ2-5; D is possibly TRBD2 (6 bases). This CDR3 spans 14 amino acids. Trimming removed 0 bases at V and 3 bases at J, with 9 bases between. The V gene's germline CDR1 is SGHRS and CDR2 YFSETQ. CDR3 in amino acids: CASSLVVAEETQYF. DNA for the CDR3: TGCGCCAGCAGCTTGGTAGTAGCGGAAGAGACCCAGTACTTC.

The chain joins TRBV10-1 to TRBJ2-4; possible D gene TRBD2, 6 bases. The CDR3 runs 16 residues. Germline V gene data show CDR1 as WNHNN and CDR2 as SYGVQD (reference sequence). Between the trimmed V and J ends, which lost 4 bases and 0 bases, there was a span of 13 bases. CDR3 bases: TGCGCCAGCAGTGTGGAGGAGGGACTAGCCAAAAACATTCAGTACTTC. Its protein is CASSVEEGLAKNIQYF.

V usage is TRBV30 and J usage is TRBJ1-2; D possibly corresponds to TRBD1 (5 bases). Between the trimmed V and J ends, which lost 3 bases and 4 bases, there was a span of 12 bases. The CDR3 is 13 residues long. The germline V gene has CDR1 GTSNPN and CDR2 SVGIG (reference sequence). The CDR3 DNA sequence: TGTGCCTGGAGCCCCGGGGGGATCTATGGCTACACCTTC. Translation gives CAWSPGGIYGYTF.

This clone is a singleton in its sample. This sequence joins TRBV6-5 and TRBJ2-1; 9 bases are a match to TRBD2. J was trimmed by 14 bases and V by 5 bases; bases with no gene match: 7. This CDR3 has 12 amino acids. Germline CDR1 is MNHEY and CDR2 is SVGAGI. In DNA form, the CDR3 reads TGTGCCAGCAGTAAATTAGCGGGGGTCGAGTTCTTC. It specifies CASSKLAGVEFF.

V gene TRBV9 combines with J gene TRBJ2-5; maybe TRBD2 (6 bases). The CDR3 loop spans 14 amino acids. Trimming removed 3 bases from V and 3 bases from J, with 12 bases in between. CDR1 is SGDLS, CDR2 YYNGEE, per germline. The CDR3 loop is CASSERGLEETQYF. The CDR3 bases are TGTGCCAGCAGCGAGAGGGGACTGGAAGAGACCCAGTACTTC.

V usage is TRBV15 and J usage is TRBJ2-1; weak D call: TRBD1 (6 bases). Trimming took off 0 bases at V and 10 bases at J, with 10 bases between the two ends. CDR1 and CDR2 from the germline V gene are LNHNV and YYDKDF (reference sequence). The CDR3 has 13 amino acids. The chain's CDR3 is CATSRDRGPEQFF. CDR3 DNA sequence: TGTGCCACCAGCAGAGACAGGGGCCCCGAGCAGTTCTTC.

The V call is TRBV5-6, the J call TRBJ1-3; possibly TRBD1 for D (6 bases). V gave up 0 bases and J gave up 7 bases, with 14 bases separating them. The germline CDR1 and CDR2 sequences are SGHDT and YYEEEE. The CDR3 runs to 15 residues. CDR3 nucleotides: TGTGCCAGCAGCTTGGAGGCAGGGGCATATAACACCATATATTTT. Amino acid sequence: CASSLEAGAYNTIYF.

The CDR3, as DNA: TGTGCCAGCAGCTTAAGACAACCTACCTACGAGCAGTACTTC. It yields the protein CASSLRQPTYEQYF. This chain uses TRBV11-2 with TRBJ2-7; unclear D gene. CDR3 length: 14 residues. Germline V gives CDR1 SGHAT, CDR2 FQNNGV. The V gene lost 2 bases and the J gene lost 2 bases, with 10 bases spanning the gap.

The CDR3 loop reads CASSSSGRAVNEQFF. The CDR3 bases are TGTGCCAGCAGCTCTAGCGGGAGGGCGGTCAATGAGCAGTTCTTC. This rearrangement joins TRBV11-3 to TRBJ2-1, with 12 bases aligning to TRBD2. J was trimmed by 6 bases and V by 4 bases; bases with no gene match: 4. Germline values: CDR1 SGHNT, CDR2 YENEEA. The length of the CDR3 is 15 residues.

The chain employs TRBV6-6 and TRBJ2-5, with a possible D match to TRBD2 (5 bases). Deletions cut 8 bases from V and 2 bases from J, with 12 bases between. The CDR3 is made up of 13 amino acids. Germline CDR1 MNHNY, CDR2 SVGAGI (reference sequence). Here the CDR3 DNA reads TGTGCCAGCGAGGGTAATACTCAAGAGACCCAGTACTTC. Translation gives CASEGNTQETQYF.

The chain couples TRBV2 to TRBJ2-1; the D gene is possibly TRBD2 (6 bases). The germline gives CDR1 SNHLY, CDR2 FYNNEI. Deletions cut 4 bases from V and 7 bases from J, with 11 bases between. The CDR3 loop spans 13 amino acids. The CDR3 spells CASSVEAGNEQFF. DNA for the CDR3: TGTGCCAGCAGTGTGGAGGCGGGGAATGAGCAGTTCTTC.

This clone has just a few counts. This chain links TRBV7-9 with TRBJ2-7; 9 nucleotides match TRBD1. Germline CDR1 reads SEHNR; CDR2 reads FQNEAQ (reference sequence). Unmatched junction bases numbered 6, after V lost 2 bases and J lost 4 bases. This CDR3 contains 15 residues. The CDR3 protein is CASSLSQGASYEQYF. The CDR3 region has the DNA TGTGCCAGCAGCTTATCACAGGGGGCGAGTTACGAGCAGTACTTC.

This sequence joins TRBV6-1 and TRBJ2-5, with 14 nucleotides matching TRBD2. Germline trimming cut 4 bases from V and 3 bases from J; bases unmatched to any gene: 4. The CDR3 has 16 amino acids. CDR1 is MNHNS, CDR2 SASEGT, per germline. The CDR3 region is CASSAGLAGGEETQYF. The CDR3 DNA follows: TGTGCCAGCAGTGCCGGACTAGCGGGGGGCGAAGAGACCCAGTACTTC.

The CDR3 nucleotides read TGTGCCAGCAGCTTCGGGCTAGCGGACCCCTACGAGCAGTACTTC. Translating it yields CASSFGLADPYEQYF. The chain is built from TRBV7-8 and TRBJ2-7; 7 nucleotides match TRBD2. Per the germline V gene, CDR1 is SGHVS and CDR2 is FQNEAQ. There are 15 residues in the CDR3. Trimming took 3 bases from V and 2 from J; bases not matched to a gene: 7.

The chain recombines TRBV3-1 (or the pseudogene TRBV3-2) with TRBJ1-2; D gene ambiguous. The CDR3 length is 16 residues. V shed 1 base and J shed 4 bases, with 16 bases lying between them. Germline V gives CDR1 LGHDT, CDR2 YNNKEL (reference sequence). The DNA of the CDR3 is TGTGCCAGCAGCCAAGGATCTAGTCAACTCCTCTATGGCTACACCTTC. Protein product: CASSQGSSQLLYGYTF.

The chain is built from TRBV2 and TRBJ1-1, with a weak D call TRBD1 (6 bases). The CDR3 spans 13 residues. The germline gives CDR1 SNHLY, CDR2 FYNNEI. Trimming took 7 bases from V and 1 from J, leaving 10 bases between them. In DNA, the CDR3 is TGTGCCAGCACTAGGACAGAGAACACTGAAGCTTTCTTT. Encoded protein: CASTRTENTEAFF. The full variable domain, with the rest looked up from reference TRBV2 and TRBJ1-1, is EPEVTQTPSHQVTQMGQEVILRCVPISNHLYFYWYRQILGQKVEFLVSFYNNEISEKSEIFDDQFSVERPDGSNFTLKIRSTKLEDSAMYFCASTRTENTEAFFGQGTRLTVV.

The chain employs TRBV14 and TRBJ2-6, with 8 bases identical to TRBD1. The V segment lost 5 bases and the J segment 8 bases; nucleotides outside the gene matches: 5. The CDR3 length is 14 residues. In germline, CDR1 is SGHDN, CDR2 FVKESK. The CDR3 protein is CASSAGTGPNVLTF. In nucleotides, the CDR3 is TGTGCCAGCAGCGCCGGGACAGGCCCCAACGTCCTGACTTTC.

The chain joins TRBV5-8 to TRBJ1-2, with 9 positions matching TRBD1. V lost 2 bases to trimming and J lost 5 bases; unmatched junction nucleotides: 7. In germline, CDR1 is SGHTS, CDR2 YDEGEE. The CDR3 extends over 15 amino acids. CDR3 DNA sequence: TGTGCCAGCAGCTTAGGGACAGGGAGTTTTTATGGCTACACCTTC. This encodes CASSLGTGSFYGYTF.

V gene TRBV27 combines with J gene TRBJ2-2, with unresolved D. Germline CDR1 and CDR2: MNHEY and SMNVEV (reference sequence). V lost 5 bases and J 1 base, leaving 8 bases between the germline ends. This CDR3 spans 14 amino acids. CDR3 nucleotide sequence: TGTGCCAGCAGTGATACCAGGAACACCGGGGAGCTGTTTTTT. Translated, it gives CASSDTRNTGELFF.

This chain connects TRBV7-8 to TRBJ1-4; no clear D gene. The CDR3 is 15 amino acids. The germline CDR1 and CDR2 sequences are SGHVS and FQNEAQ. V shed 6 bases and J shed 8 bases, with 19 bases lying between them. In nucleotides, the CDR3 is TGTGCCAGCAGGGGCGTTACGGTCGATCGCGAAAAACTGTTTTTT. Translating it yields CASRGVTVDREKLFF. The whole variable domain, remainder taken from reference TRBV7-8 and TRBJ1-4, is GAGVSQSPRYKVAKRGQDVALRCDPISGHVSLFWYQQALGQGPEFLTYFQNEAQLDKSGLPSDRFFAERPEGSVSTLKIQRTQQEDSAVYLCASRGVTVDREKLFFGSGTQLSVL.

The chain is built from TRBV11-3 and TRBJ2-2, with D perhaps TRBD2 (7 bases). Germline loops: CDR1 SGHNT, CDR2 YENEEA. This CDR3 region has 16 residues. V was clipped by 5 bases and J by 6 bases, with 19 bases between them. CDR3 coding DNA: TGTGCCAGCAGCCCCAGGGGAAGCGGGAAGGCCGGGGAGCTGTTTTTT. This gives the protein CASSPRGSGKAGELFF.

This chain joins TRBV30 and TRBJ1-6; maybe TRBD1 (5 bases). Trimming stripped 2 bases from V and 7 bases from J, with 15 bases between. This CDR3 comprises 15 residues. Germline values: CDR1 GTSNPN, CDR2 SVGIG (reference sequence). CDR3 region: CAWSSAGLLNSPLHF. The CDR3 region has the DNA TGTGCCTGGAGTTCAGCGGGACTGCTGAATTCACCCCTCCACTTT.

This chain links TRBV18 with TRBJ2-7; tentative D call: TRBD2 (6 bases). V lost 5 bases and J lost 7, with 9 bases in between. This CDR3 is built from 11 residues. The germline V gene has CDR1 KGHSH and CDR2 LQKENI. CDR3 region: CASSSAGEQYF. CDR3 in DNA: TGTGCCAGCTCATCCGCGGGAGAGCAGTACTTC.

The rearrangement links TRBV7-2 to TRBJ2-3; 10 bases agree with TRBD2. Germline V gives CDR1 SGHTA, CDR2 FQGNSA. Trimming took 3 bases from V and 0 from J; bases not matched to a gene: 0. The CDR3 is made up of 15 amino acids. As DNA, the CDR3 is TGTGCCAGCAGCTTTAGCGGGAGGAGCACAGATACGCAGTATTTT. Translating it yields CASSFSGRSTDTQYF.

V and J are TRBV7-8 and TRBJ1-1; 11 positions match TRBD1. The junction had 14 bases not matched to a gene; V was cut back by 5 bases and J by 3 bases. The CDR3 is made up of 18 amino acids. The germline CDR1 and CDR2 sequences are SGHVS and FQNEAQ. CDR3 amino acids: CASSPDRGLTKEDTEAFF. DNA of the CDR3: TGTGCCAGCAGCCCGGACAGGGGGCTGACGAAGGAGGACACTGAAGCTTTCTTT.

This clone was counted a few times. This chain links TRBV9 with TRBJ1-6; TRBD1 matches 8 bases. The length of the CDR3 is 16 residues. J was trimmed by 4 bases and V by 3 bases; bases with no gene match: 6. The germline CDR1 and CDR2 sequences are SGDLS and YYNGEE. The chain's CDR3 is CASSAGQGGYNSPLHF. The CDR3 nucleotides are TGTGCCAGCAGCGCTGGACAGGGAGGTTATAATTCACCCCTCCACTTT.